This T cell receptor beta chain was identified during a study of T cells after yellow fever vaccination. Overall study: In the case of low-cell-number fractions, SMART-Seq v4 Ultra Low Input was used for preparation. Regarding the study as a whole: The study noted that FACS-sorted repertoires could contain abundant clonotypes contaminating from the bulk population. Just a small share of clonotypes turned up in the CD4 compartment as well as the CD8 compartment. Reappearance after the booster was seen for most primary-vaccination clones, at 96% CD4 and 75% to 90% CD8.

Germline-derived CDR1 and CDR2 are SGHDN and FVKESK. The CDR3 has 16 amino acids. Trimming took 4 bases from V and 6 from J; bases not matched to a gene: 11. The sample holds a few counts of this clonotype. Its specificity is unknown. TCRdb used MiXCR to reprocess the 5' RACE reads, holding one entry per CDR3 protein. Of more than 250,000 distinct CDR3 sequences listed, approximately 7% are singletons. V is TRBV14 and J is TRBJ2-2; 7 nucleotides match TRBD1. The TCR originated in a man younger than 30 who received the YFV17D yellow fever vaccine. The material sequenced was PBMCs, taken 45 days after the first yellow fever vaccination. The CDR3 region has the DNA TGTGCCAGCAGCCTTCCAGGACAGGCGATCGCCGGGGAGCTGTTTTTT. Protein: CASSLPGQAIAGELFF. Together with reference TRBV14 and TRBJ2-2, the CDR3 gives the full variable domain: EAGVTQFPSHSVIEKGQTVTLRCDPISGHDNLYWYRRVMGKEIKFLLHFVKESKQDESGMPNNRFLAERTGGTYSTLKVQPAELEDSGVYFCASSLPGQAIAGELFFGEGSRLTVL.